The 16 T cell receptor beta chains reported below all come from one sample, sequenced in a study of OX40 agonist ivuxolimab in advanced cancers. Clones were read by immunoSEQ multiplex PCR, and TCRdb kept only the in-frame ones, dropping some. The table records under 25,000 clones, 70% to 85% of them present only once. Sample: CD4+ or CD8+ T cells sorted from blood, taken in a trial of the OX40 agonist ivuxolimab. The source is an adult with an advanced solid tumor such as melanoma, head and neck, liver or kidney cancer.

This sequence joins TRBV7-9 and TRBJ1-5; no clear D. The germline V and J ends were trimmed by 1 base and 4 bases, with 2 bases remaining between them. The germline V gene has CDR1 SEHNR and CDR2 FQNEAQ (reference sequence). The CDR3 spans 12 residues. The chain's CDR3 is CASSLENQPQHF. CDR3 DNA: TGTGCCAGCAGCTTAGAAAATCAGCCCCAGCATTTT.

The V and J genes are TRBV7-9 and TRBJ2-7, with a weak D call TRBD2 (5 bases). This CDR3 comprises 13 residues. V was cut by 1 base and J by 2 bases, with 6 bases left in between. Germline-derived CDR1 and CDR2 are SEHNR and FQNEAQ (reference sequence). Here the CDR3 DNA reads TGTGCCAGCAGCTTAGGAGGGACCTACGAGCAGTACTTC. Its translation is CASSLGGTYEQYF.

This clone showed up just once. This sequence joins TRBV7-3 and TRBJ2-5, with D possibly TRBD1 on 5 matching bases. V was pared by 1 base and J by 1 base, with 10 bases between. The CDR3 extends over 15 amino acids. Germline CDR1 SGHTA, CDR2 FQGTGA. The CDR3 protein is CASSLRSGSQETQYF. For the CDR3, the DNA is TGTGCCAGCAGCTTAAGATCAGGGTCCCAAGAGACCCAGTACTTC.

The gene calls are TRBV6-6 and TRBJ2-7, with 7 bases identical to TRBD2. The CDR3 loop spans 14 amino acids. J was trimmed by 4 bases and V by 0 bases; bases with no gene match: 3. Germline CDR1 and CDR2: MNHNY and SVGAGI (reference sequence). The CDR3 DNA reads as TGTGCCAGCAGTTACTCCGGCGGGAGTTACGAGCAGTACTTC. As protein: CASSYSGGSYEQYF.

The CDR3 DNA is TGTGCCACCAGCAGATTTTTTTCTGGCTACACCTTC. Its protein is CATSRFFSGYTF. The genes are TRBV15 and TRBJ1-2; D uncertain. Germline V gene data show CDR1 as LNHNV and CDR2 as YYDKDF (reference sequence). The ends were cut back, 2 bases at V and 7 bases at J, with 8 bases in the middle. CDR3 length: 12 amino acids.

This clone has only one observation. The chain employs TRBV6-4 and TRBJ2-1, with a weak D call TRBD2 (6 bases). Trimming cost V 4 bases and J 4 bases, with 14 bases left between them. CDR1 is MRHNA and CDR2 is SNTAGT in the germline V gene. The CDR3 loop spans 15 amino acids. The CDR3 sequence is CASSGGSGGYNEQFF. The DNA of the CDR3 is TGTGCCAGCAGTGGTGGTAGCGGAGGTTACAATGAGCAGTTCTTC.

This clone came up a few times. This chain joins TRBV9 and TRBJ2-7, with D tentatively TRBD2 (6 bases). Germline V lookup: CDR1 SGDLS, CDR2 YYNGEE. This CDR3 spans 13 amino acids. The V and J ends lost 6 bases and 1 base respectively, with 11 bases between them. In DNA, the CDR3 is TGTGCCAGCACGGGAGACAGTTCCTACGAGCAGTACTTC. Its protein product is CASTGDSSYEQYF.

CDR3 in DNA: TGTGCCACCAGCAGAGACAGAACAGATGGCAATCAGCCCCAGCATTTT. Protein: CATSRDRTDGNQPQHF. J is TRBJ1-5 and V is TRBV15, with unresolved D. The CDR3 is 16 amino acids. The V gene's germline CDR1 is LNHNV and CDR2 YYDKDF (reference sequence). With 0 bases removed from V and 2 bases from J, the gap between germline ends came to 11 bases. Looking up the rest from reference TRBV15 and TRBJ1-5 gives the full variable domain: DAMVIQNPRYQVTQFGKPVTLSCSQTLNHNVMYWYQQKSSQAPKLLFHYYDKDFNNEADTPDNFQSRRPNTSFCFLDIRSPGLGDTAMYLCATSRDRTDGNQPQHFGDGTRLSIL.

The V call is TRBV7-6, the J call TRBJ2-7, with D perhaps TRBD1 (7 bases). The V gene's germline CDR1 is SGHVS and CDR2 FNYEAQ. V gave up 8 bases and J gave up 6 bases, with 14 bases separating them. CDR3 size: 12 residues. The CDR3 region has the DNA TGTGCCAGCCAGGGGGTGGGGGGCGAGCAGTACTTC. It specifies CASQGVGGEQYF.

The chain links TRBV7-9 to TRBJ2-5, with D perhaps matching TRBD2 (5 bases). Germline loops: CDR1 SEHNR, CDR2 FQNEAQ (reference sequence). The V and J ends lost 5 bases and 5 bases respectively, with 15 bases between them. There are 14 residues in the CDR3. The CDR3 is CASSPGWVWETQYF. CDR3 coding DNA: TGTGCCAGCAGCCCGGGGTGGGTGTGGGAGACCCAGTACTTC.

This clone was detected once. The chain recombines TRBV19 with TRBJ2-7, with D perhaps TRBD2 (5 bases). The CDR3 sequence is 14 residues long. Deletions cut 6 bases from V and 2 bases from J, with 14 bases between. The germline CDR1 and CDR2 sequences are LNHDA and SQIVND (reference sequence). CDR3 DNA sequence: TGTGCCAGTAGCTCGGGGTTTGGGACCTACGAGCAGTACTTC. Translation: CASSSGFGTYEQYF.

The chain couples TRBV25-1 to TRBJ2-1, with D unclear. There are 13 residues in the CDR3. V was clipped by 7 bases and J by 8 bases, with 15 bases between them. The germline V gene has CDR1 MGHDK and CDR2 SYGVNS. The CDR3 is CASTSSDTYEQFF. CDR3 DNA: TGTGCCAGCACGTCCTCGGATACCTATGAGCAGTTCTTC.

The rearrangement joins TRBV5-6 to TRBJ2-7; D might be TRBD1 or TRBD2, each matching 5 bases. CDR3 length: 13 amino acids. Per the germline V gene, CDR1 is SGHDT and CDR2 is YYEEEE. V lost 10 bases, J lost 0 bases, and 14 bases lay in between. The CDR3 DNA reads TGTGCCGCCACTACTAGGGGCTCCTACGAGCAGTACTTC. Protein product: CAATTRGSYEQYF.

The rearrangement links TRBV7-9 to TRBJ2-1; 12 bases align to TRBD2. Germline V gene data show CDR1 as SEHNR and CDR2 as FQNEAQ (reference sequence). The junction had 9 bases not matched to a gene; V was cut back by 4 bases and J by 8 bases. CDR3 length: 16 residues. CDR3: CASSSPTSGSFDEQFF. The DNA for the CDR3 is TGTGCCAGCAGCTCCCCGACTAGCGGGAGTTTCGATGAGCAGTTCTTC.

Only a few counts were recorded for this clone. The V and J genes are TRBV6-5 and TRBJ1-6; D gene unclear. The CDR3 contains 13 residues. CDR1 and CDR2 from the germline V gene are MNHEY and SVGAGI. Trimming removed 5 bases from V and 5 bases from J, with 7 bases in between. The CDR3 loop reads CASSDSDNSPLHF. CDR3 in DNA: TGTGCCAGCAGTGATTCGGATAATTCACCCCTCCACTTT.

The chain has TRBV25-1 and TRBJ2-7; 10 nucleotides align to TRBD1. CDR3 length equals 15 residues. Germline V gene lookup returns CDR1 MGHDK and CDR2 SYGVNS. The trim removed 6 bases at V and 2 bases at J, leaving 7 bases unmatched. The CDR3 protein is CASSKGTGVPYEQYF. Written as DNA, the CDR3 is TGTGCCAGCAGCAAAGGGACAGGGGTCCCCTACGAGCAGTACTTC.